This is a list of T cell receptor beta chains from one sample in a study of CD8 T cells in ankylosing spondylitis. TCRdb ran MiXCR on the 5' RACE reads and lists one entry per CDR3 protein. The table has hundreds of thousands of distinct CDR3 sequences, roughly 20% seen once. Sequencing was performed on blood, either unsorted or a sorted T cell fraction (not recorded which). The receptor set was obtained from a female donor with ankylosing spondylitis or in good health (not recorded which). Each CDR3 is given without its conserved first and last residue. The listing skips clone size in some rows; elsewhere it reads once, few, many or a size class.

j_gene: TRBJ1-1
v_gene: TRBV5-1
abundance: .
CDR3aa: ASSRDRAENTEAF

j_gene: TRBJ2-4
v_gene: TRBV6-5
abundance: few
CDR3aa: ASSYSRAGGWNIQY

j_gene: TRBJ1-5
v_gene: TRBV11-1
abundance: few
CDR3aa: ASSLIDLRDSGNQPQH

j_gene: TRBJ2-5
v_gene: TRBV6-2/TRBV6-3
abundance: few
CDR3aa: ASSYRSGRDFEETQY

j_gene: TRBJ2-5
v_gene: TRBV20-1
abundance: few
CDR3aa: SAGRDFIQETQY

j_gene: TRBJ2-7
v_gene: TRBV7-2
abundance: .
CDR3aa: ASSSAVAEQY

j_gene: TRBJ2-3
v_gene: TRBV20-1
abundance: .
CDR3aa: SARELASTDTQY

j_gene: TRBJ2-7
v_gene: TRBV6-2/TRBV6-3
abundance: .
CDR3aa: ASSNPRGGAYEQY

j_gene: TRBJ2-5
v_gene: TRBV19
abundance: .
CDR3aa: ASGTSGQETQY

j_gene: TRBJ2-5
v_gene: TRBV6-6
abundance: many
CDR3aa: ASSPGSGETQY

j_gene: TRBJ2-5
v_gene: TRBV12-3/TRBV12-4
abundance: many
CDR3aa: ASSLGVGETQY

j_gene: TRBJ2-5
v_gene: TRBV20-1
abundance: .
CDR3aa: SARGALGGVGETQY

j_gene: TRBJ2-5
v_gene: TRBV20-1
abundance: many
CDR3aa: SARALADKLRGETQY

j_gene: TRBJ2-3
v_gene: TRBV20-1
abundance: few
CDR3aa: SARVPSGSTDTQY

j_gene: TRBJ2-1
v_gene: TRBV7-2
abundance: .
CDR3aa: ASSLAWRRDNEQF

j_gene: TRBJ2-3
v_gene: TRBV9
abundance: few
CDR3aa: ASSVVTDTQY

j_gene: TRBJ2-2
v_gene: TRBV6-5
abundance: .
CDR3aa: ASSYHSLGGNTGELF

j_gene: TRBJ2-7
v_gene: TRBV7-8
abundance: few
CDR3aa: ASSLARTGTYEQY

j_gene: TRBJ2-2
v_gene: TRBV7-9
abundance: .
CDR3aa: ASSSRTGLNTGELF

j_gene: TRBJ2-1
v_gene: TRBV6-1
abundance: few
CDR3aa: ASSESTGFNEQF

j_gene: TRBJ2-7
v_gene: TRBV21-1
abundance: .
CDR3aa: ASSKGLADYEQY

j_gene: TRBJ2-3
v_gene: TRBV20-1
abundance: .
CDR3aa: SARRAEAGTDTQY

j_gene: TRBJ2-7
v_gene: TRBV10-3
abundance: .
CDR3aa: AISETKNYEQY

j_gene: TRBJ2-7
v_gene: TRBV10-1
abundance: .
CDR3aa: ASSGETTPYEQY

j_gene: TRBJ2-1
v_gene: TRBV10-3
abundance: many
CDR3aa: AIGPQGNEQF

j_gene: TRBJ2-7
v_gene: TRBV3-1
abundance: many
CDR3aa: ASSRSYEQY

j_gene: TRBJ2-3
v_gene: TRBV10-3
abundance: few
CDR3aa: AIKNRPSTDTQY

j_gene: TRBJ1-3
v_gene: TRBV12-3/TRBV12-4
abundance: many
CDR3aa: ASRRSSVSGNTIY

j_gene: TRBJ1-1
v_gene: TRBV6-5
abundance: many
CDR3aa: ASSYTTGDTEAF

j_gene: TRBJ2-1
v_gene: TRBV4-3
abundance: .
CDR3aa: ASSQEYLALLGGGHNEQF

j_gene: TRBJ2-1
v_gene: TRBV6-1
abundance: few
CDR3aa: ASSRGVHNEQF

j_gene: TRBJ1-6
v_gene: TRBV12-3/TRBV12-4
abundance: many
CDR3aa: ASSLARASSPLH

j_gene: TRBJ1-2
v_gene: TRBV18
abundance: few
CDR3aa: ASSPSDGGYT

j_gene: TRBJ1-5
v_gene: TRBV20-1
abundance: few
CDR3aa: SATLGQPSNQPQH

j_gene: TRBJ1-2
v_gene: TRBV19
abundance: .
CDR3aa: ASTPRDRNYGYT

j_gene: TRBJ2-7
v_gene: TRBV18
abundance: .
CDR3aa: ASSPQLDRYEQY

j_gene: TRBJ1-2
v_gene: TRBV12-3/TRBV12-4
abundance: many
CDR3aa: ASSLSTNYGYT